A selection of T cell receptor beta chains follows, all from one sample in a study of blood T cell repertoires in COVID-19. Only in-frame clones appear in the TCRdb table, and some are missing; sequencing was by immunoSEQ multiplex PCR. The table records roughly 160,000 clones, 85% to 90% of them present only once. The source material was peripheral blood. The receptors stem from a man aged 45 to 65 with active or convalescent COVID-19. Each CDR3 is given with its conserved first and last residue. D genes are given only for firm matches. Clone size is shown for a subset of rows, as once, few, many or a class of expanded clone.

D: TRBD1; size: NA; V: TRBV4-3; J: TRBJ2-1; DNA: TGCGCCAGCAGCGAGTTACAGGGGAGTCCCTACAATGAGCAGTTCTTC; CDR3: CASSELQGSPYNEQFF
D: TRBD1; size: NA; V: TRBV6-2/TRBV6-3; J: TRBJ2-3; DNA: TGTGCCAGCAGTTTCTCAACGGGACAGGATACGCAGTATTTT; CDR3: CASSFSTGQDTQYF
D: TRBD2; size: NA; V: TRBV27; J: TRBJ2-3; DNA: TGTGCCAGCAGGGCTAGCGGGAGGACTAGCACAGATACGCAGTATTTT; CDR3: CASRASGRTSTDTQYF
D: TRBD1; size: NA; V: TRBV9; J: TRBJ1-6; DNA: TGTGCCAGCAGCCCCACCCGGACAGGTCCTCCACCCCTCCACTTT; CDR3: CASSPTRTGPPPLHF
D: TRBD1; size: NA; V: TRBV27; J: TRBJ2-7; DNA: TGTGCCAGCAGTCTCGGGACAGGGCAGCACGAGCAGTACTTC; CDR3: CASSLGTGQHEQYF
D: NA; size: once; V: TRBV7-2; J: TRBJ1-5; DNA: TGTGCCAGCAGCCCGGGGGGGGTGTCCGGTCAGCCCCAGCATTTT; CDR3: CASSPGGVSGQPQHF
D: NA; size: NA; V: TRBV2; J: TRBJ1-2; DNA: TGTGCCAGCAGTGAAGCGAGAGAGTATGGCTACACCTTC; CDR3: CASSEAREYGYTF
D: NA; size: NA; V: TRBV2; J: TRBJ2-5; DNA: TGTGCCAGCAGCCGTCAGGGGTCCCAGTACTTC; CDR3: CASSRQGSQYF
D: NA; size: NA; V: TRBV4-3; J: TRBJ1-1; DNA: TGCGCCAGCAGCCAAGATCAATCAGGGAACACTGAAGCTTTCTTT; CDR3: CASSQDQSGNTEAFF
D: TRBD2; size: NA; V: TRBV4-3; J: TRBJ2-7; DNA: TGCGCCAGCAGCCAAGGGACTAGCGGGAGAGCCTACGAGCAGTACTTC; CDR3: CASSQGTSGRAYEQYF
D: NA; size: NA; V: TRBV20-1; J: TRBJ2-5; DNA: TGCAGTGCTAGTCCCTCTCAAGAGACCCAGTACTTC; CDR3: CSASPSQETQYF
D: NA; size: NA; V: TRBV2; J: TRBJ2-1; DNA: TGTGCCAGCAGTGCCTTAGCGGAAAGCTCCTACAATGAGCAGTTCTTC; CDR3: CASSALAESSYNEQFF
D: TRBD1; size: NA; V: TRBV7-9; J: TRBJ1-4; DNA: TGTGCCAGCAGCACGGGACAGGGGAAGAATGAAAAACTGTTTTTT; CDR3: CASSTGQGKNEKLFF
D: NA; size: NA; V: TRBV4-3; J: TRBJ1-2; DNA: TGCGCCAGCAGCCAAGCGATCGGGGAGTTTGGCTACACCTTC; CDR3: CASSQAIGEFGYTF
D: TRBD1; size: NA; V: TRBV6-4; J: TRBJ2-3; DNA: TGTGCCAGCAGTGAACGTGGGACAGGGTGGGGAGATACGCAGTATTTT; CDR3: CASSERGTGWGDTQYF
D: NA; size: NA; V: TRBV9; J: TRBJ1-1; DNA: TGTGCCAGCAGCAAGGCGGGGTTCGACACTGAAGCTTTCTTT; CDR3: CASSKAGFDTEAFF
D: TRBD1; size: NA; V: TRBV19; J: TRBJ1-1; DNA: TGTGCCAGTAGTATAAACAGGGGGAGGGGTGAAGCTTTCTTT; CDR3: CASSINRGRGEAFF
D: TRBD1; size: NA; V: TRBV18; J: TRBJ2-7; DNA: TGTGCCAGCTCACCAGGGACAGGGGATTTATACGAGCAGTACTTC; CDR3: CASSPGTGDLYEQYF
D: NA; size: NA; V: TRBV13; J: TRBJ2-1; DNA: TGTGCCAGCAGCCTGCCTTCGGAGGGTGGCAATGAGCAGTTCTTC; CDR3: CASSLPSEGGNEQFF
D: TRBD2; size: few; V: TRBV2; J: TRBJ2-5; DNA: TGTGCCAGCAGTGAAGGTCTAGCGGGGACCCAGTACTTC; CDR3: CASSEGLAGTQYF
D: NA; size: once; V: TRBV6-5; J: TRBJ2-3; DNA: TGTGCCAGTTCCAGGGTAGGCACAGATACGCAGTATTTT; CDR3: CASSRVGTDTQYF
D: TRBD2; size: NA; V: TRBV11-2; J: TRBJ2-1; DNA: TGTGCCAGCGGGCGGGAGCCCTACAATGAGCAGTTCTTC; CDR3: CASGREPYNEQFF
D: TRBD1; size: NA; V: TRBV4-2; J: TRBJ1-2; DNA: TGTGCCAGCAGCCAAAATACAGGGGGCGTCTATGGCTACACCTTC; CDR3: CASSQNTGGVYGYTF
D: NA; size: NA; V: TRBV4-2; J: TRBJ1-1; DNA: TGTGCCAGCAGCCACCACAGGGAAAGCACTGAAGCTTTCTTT; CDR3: CASSHHRESTEAFF
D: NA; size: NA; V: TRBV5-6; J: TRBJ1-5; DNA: TGTGCCAGCAGCTTCGGGGGGCATAGCAATCAGCCCCAGCATTTT; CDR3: CASSFGGHSNQPQHF
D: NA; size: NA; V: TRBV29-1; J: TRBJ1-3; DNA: TGCAGCGTTGAGAGTAGCTCTGGAAACACCATATATTTT; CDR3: CSVESSSGNTIYF
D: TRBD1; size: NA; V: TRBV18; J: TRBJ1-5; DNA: TGTGCCAGCTCATCCGGGACAGGGGAACAGCCCCAGCATTTT; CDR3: CASSSGTGEQPQHF
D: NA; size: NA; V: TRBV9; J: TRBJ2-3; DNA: TGTGCCAGCAGCAAAAATCCACCAGGGCCAGATACGCAGTATTTT; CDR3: CASSKNPPGPDTQYF
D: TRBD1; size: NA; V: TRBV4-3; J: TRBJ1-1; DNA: TGCGCCAGCAGCCAGTATCTTTCCGGGACAGGGGGCCGGAACACTGAAGCTTTCTTT; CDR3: CASSQYLSGTGGRNTEAFF
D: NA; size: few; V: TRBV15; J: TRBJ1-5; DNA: TGTGCCACCAGCAGAGATCGTCCGGGACAAGTTAGCAATCAGCCCCAGCATTTT; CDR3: CATSRDRPGQVSNQPQHF
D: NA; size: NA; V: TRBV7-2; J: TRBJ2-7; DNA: TGTGCCAGCAGCGATATGGGCCGCTACGAGCAGTACTTC; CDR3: CASSDMGRYEQYF
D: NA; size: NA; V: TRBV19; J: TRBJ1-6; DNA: TGTGCCAGCTCCGGGAACTGGAATTCACCCCTCCACTTT; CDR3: CASSGNWNSPLHF
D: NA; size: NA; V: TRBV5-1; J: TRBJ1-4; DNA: TGCGCCAGCAGCTTGGCTCGCGGGGGGGATGAAAAACTGTTTTTT; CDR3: CASSLARGGDEKLFF
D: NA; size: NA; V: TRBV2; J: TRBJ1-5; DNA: TGTGCCAGCAGAGCCTTACAGAGCAATCAGCCCCAGCATTTT; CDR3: CASRALQSNQPQHF
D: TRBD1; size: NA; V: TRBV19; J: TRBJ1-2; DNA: TGTGCCAGTAGTACCCCCCGGGACAGCTATGGCTACACCTTC; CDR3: CASSTPRDSYGYTF
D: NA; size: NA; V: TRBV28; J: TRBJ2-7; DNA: TGTGCCACCGAAAGACAGTTAAGCTACGAGCAGTACTTC; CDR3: CATERQLSYEQYF
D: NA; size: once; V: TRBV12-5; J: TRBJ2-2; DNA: TGTGCTAGTGGTTTTTGGCAGGCGAACACCGGGGAGCTGTTTTTT; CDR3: CASGFWQANTGELFF
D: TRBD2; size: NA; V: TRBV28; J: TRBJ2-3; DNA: TGTGCCAGCAGTTTAGACCGGGGGGGCACAGATACGCAGTATTTT; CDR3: CASSLDRGGTDTQYF
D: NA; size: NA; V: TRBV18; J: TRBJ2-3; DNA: TGTGCCAGCTCACGAGAGAGGGATACGCAGTATTTT; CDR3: CASSRERDTQYF
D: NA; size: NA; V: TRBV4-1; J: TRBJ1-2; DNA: TGCGCCAGCAGCCAAGACAGGGTTAATGGCTACACCTTC; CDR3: CASSQDRVNGYTF
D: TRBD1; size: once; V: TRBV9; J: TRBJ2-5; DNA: TGTGCCAGCAGCGTAGAAGGTCGGGACAGACAAGAGACCCAGTACTTC; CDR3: CASSVEGRDRQETQYF